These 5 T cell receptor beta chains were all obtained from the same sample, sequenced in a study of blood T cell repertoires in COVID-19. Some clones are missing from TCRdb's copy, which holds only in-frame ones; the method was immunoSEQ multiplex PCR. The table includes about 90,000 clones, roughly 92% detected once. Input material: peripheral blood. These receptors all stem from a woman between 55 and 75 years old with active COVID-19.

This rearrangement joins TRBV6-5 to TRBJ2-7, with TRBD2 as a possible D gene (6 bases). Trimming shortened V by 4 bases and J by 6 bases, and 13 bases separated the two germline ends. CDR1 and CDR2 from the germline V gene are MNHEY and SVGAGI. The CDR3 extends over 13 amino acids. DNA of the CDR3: TGTGCCAGCAGTTCCCAAAGACTAGGCGAGCAGTACTTC. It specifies CASSSQRLGEQYF.

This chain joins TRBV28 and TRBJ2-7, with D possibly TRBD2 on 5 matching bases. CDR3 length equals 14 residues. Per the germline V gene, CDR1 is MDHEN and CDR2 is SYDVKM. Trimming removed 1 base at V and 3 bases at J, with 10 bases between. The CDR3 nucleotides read TGTGCCAGCAGTTTATCGGACTGGGACTACGAGCAGTACTTC. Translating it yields CASSLSDWDYEQYF.

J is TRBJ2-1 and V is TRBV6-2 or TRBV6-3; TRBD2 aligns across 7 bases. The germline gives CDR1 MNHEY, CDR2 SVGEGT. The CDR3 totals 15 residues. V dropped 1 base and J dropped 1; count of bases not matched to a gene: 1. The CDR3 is CASSYWGGSYNEQFF. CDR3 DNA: TGTGCCAGCAGTTACTGGGGGGGATCCTACAATGAGCAGTTCTTC.

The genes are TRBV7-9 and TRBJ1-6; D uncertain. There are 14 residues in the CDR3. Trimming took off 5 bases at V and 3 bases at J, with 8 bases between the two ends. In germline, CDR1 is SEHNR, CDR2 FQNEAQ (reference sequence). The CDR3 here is CASSAADYNSPLHF. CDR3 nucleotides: TGTGCCAGCAGCGCGGCAGACTATAATTCACCCCTCCACTTT.

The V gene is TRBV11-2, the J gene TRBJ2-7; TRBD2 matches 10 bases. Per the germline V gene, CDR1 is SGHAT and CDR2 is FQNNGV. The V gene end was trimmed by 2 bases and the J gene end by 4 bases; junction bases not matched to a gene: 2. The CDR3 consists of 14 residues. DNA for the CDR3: TGTGCCAGCAGCTTACAGCGGGAGGGTTACGAGCAGTACTTC. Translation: CASSLQREGYEQYF.